This T cell receptor beta chain was documented in a study of PD-1 blockade in classical Hodgkin lymphoma. Study in general: Patients got intravenous nivolumab 3 mg/kg every 2 weeks. Study-level findings and limits: Complete responders started with a diversity level that resembled newly diagnosed patients at baseline. Newly diagnosed patients had baseline TCR diversity that was reportedly lower than that of healthy donors.

Here immunoSEQ multiplex PCR was the method, and the copy in TCRdb shows in-frame clones only, minus some. Of 20,000 to 25,000 clones listed, roughly two thirds are singletons. All patients relapsed after autologous stem cell transplantation, and brentuximab vedotin exposure varied. Classification of best responses gave complete response, partial response or progressive disease. A word on this clone: Antigen specificity is unknown.

The germline V gene has CDR1 SQVTM and CDR2 ANQGSEA. This CDR3 has 13 residues. Trimming pared 4 bases from V and 6 bases from J, leaving 15 bases between. This rearrangement joins TRBV29-1 to TRBJ1-2; a weak D match, TRBD1 (6 bases). Sequencing was performed on peripheral blood mononuclear cells (PBMCs), taken at baseline. The TCR sequence derives from a human donor with classical Hodgkin lymphoma. The CDR3 region is CSVVQPGTNGYTF. The CDR3 region has the DNA TGCAGCGTTGTCCAGCCCGGGACAAATGGCTACACCTTC.